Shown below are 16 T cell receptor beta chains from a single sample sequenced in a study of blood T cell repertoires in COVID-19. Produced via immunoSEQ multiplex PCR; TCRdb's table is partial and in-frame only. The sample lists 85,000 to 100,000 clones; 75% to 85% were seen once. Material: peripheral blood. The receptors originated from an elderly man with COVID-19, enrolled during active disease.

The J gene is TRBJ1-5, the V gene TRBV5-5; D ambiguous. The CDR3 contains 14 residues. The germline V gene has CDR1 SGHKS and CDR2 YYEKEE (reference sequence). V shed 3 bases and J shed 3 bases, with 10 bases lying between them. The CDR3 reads CASSSGRFNQPQHF. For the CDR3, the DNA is TGTGCCAGCAGCTCGGGTAGGTTCAATCAGCCCCAGCATTTT.

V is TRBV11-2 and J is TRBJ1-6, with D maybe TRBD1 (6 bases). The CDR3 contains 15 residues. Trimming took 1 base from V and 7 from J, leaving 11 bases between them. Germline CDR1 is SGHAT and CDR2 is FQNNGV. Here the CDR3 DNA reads TGTGCCAGCAGCTTAGTAGGGAGGGGGAATTCACCCCTCCACTTT. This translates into CASSLVGRGNSPLHF.

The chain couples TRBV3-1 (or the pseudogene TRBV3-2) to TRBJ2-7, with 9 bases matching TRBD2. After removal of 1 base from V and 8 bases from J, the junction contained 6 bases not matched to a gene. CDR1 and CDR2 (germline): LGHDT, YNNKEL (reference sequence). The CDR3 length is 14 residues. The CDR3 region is CASSQGGTSNQQYF. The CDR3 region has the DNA TGTGCCAGCAGCCAAGGGGGGACTAGCAACCAGCAGTACTTC.

The CDR3 loop is CASSIALSGNEQFF. The CDR3 DNA follows: TGTGCCAGTAGTATAGCTCTTAGCGGGAATGAGCAGTTCTTC. J is TRBJ2-1 and V is TRBV19; 7 bases fit TRBD2. Germline V lookup: CDR1 LNHDA, CDR2 SQIVND (reference sequence). V shed 1 base, J shed 7 bases, and the junction held 4 bases outside the gene matches. This CDR3 contains 14 residues.

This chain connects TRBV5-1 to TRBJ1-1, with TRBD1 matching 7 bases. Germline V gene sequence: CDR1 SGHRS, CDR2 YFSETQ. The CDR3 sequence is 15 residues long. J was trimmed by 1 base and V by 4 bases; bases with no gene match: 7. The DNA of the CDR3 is TGCGCCAGCAGCCAAGGGGGCAGGGCGAACACTGAAGCTTTCTTT. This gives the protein CASSQGGRANTEAFF. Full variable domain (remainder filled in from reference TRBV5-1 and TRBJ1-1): KAGVTQTPRYLIKTRGQQVTLSCSPISGHRSVSWYQQTPGQGLQFLFEYFSETQRNKGNFPGRFSGRQFSNSRSEMNVSTLELGDSALYLCASSQGGRANTEAFFGQGTRLTVV.

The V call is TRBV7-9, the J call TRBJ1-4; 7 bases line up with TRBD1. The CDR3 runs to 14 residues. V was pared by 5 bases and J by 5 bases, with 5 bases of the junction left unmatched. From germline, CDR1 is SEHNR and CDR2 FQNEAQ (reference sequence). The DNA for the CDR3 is TGTGCCAGCAGCCAACAACAGGGGAATGAAAAACTGTTTTTT. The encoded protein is CASSQQQGNEKLFF.

The CDR3 sequence: CASSPLGGKNIQYF. CDR3 nucleotide sequence: TGTGCCAGCAGCCCCCTCGGTGGCAAAAACATTCAGTACTTC. The rearrangement uses TRBV7-2 and TRBJ2-4; D unclear. CDR1 and CDR2 (germline): SGHTA, FQGNSA. V dropped 5 bases and J dropped 3 bases, with 11 bases sitting between them. This CDR3 comprises 14 residues.

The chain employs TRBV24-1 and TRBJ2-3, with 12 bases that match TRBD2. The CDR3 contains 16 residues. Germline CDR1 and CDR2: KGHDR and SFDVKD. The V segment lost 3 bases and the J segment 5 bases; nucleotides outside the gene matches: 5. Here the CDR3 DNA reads TGTGCCACCAGTGATCGCCTAGCGGGAGGGTTAGATACGCAGTATTTT. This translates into CATSDRLAGGLDTQYF.

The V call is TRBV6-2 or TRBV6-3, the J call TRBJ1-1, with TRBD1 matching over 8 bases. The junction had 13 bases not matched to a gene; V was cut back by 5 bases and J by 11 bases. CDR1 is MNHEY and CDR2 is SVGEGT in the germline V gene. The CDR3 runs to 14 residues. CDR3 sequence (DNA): TGTGCCAGCAGTCCCGGGACAGGCCGAGGGGGTGCTTTCTTT. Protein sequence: CASSPGTGRGGAFF.

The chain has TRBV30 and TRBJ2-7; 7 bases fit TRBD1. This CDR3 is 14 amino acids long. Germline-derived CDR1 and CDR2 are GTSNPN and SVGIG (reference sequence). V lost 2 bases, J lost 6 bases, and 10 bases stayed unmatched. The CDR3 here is CAWSNDRVSREQYF. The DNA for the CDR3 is TGTGCCTGGAGTAACGACAGGGTGAGTCGCGAGCAGTACTTC.

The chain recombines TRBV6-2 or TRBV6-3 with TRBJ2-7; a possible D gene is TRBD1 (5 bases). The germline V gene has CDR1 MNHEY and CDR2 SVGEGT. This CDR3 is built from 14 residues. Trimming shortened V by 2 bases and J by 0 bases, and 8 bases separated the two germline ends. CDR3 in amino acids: CASSYPGNSYEQYF. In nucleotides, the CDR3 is TGTGCCAGCAGTTACCCAGGGAACTCCTACGAGCAGTACTTC.

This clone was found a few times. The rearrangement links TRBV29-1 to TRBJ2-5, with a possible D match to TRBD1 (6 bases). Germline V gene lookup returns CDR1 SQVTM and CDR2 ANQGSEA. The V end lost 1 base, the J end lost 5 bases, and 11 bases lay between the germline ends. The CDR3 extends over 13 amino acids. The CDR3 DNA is TGCAGCGTTGAAGGCCTTCAGGGGGAGACCCAGTACTTC. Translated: CSVEGLQGETQYF.

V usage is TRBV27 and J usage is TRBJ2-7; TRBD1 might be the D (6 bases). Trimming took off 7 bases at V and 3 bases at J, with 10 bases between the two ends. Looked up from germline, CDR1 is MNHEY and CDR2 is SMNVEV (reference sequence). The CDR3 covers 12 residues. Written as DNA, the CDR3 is TGTGCCAGCAACAGGGTGGGCTACGAGCAGTACTTC. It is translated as CASNRVGYEQYF.

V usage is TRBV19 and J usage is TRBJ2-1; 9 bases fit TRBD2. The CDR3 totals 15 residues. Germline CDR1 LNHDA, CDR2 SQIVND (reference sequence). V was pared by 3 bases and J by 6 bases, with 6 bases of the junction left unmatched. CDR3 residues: CASSMAGGHGNEQFF. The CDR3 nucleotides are TGTGCCAGTAGTATGGCGGGGGGGCATGGCAATGAGCAGTTCTTC. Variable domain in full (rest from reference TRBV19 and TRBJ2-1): DGGITQSPKYLFRKEGQNVTLSCEQNLNHDAMYWYRQDPGQGLRLIYYSQIVNDFQKGDIAEGYSVSREKKESFPLTVTSAQKNPTAFYLCASSMAGGHGNEQFFGPGTRLTVL.

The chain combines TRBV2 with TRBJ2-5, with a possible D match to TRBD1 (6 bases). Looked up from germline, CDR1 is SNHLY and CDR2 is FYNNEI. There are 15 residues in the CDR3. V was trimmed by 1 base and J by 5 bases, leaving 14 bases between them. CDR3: CASSEGQVQAETQYF. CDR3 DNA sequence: TGTGCCAGCAGTGAAGGACAGGTCCAGGCGGAGACCCAGTACTTC.

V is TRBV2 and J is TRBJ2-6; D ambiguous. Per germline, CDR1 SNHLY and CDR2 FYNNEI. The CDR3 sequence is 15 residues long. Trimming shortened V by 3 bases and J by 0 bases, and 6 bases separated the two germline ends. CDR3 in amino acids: CASSDQVSGANVLTF. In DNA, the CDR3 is TGTGCCAGCAGTGATCAGGTCTCTGGGGCCAACGTCCTGACTTTC.